Each of the 32 T cell receptor beta chains below was sequenced from the same sample in a study of response to subunit inactivated influenza vaccine. TCRdb reanalysed the RT-PCR reads using MiXCR and keeps one entry per CDR3 protein. The sample yields about half a million distinct CDR3 sequences, less than 8% seen once. Sequences were derived from PBMCs from blood, sampled around 25 months after vaccination. The receptor set was obtained from a man in his fifties or sixties who received an inactivated influenza vaccine.

This clonotype showed up just a few times. The chain employs TRBV7-2 and TRBJ2-7; the D gene is possibly TRBD1 (6 bases). Germline V gene lookup returns CDR1 SGHTA and CDR2 FQGNSA. V shed 1 base and J shed 3 bases, with 10 bases lying between them. The CDR3 has 14 amino acids. The CDR3 loop is CASSLDTGYYEQYF. The CDR3 nucleotides read TGTGCCAGCAGCTTAGATACAGGGTACTACGAGCAGTACTTC.

This clonotype was seen more than once but under ten times. J is TRBJ2-7 and V is TRBV4-1, with TRBD2 matching over 10 bases. CDR3 length: 17 residues. Germline assignment: CDR1 MGHRA and CDR2 YSYEKL. Losses at the gene ends were 3 bases for V and 5 bases for J; bases not matched to a gene: 13. The CDR3 bases are TGCGCCAGCAGCCAGGGCATGATGAAGCGGGAGGGGAACGAGCAGTACTTC. Amino acids: CASSQGMMKREGNEQYF.

This clonotype was detected ten times or more. V and J are TRBV4-2 and TRBJ2-1; TRBD1 aligns across 7 bases. The CDR3 covers 15 residues. J lost 1 base, V lost 3 bases, and 3 bases had no gene match. Germline-derived CDR1 and CDR2 are LGHNA and YNFKEQ. The CDR3 nucleotides read TGTGCCAGCAGCCACCCGGGACAGTCCTACAATGAGCAGTTCTTC. Amino acid sequence: CASSHPGQSYNEQFF.

V and J are TRBV6-5 and TRBJ2-3; D unresolved. The CDR3 runs 13 residues. The V gene lost 0 bases and the J gene lost 8 bases, with 9 bases spanning the gap. Germline assignment: CDR1 MNHEY and CDR2 SVGAGI. CDR3 nucleotides: TGTGCCAGCAGTTACTCGATTTTTGGTACGCAGTATTTT. Amino acids: CASSYSIFGTQYF.

This clonotype was recorded many times. The chain has TRBV7-9 and TRBJ2-5; weak D call: TRBD2 (5 bases). Trimming took 5 bases from V and 2 from J, leaving 12 bases between them. Per the germline V gene, CDR1 is SEHNR and CDR2 is FQNEAQ (reference sequence). This CDR3 region has 14 residues. CDR3 in amino acids: CASSLLREQETQYF. The CDR3 coding sequence is TGTGCCAGCAGCCTCCTCCGGGAACAAGAGACCCAGTACTTC.

The chain has TRBV4-3 and TRBJ2-7, with TRBD1 matching over 9 bases. Germline assignment: CDR1 LGHNA and CDR2 YSLEER. After removal of 4 bases from V and 6 bases from J, the junction contained 7 bases not matched to a gene. CDR3 length: 14 amino acids. CDR3 sequence (DNA): TGCGCCAGCAGCCCGGGGACAGGGTATGGCGAGCAGTACTTC. Its translation is CASSPGTGYGEQYF.

This chain links TRBV2 with TRBJ2-2; no clear D. Germline-derived CDR1 and CDR2 are SNHLY and FYNNEI. The CDR3 spans 13 residues. Trimming took 1 base from V and 7 from J, leaving 7 bases between them. CDR3 amino acids: CASSEEKGGELFF. In DNA form, the CDR3 reads TGTGCCAGCAGTGAAGAGAAGGGCGGGGAGCTGTTTTTT.

Many counts were recorded for this clonotype. This chain uses TRBV9 with TRBJ2-3, with D perhaps matching TRBD2 (5 bases). CDR3 length equals 15 residues. CDR1 and CDR2 (germline): SGDLS, YYNGEE. V was pared by 2 bases and J by 6 bases, with 16 bases between. The CDR3 sequence is CASSVAGGTFDTQYF. The CDR3, as DNA: TGTGCCAGCAGCGTTGCGGGTGGAACTTTTGATACGCAGTATTTT.

The gene calls are TRBV20-1 and TRBJ1-1; D ambiguous. Trimming stripped 4 bases from V and 3 bases from J, with 6 bases between. This CDR3 contains 11 residues. Germline CDR1 reads DFQATT; CDR2 reads SNEGSKA (reference sequence). In DNA, the CDR3 is TGCAGTGCTAAAATCGACACTGAAGCTTTCTTT. Translation gives CSAKIDTEAFF.

At least ten counts were recorded for this clonotype. This rearrangement joins TRBV12-3 or TRBV12-4 to TRBJ1-3; weak D call: TRBD1 (5 bases). The CDR3 has 14 residues. The V gene lost 5 bases and the J gene lost 8 bases, with 16 bases spanning the gap. CDR3 region: CASSPGLRADTIYF. CDR3 bases: TGTGCCAGCAGTCCAGGGTTACGGGCGGACACCATATATTTT.

CDR3 sequence reads: CASSVDRATYEQYF. CDR3 bases: TGTGCCAGCAGCGTCGACAGGGCCACCTACGAGCAGTACTTC. The chain joins TRBV7-8 to TRBJ2-7, with 7 bases that match TRBD1. The junction had 6 bases not matched to a gene; V was cut back by 5 bases and J by 2 bases. The CDR3 totals 14 residues. The germline gives CDR1 SGHVS, CDR2 FQNEAQ.

For this clonotype: A much larger clone differs by one base, so this may be a read error. The V gene is TRBV7-2, the J gene TRBJ2-1; 11 bases line up with TRBD2. The CDR3 extends over 16 amino acids. Germline V gene data show CDR1 as SGHTA and CDR2 as FQGNSA. The CDR3 sequence is CAGSSLAGGSYNEQFF. The CDR3 DNA reads as TGTGCCGGCAGCTCCCTAGCGGGAGGATCCTACAATGAGCAGTTCTTC.

This clonotype appeared once. Given a much more abundant clone one base away, this may be a read error. The rearrangement links TRBV4-2 to TRBJ2-1; D is ambiguous. This CDR3 spans 14 amino acids. CDR1 is LGHNA and CDR2 is YNFKEQ in the germline V gene. The CDR3 region has the DNA TGTGGCAGCAGCCAAGAGGAACCCGACAATGAGCAGTTCTTC. Translating it yields CGSSQEEPDNEQFF.

This clonotype was recorded a few times. V is TRBV4-3 and J is TRBJ2-4; TRBD1 matches at 7 bases. CDR3 length: 14 amino acids. Germline CDR1 reads LGHNA; CDR2 reads YSLEER. Germline trimming cut 0 bases from V and 7 bases from J; bases unmatched to any gene: 3. CDR3 sequence (DNA): TGCGCCAGCAGCCAAGAGTGGGACAGTAACATTCAGTACTTC. This encodes CASSQEWDSNIQYF.

In this sample, this clonotype turned up many times. The J gene is TRBJ2-1, the V gene TRBV11-2, with D maybe TRBD2 (5 bases). The CDR3 runs to 13 residues. V gave up 5 bases and J gave up 5 bases, with 10 bases separating them. Germline V gene lookup returns CDR1 SGHAT and CDR2 FQNNGV. The CDR3 nucleotides are TGTGCCAGCAGCCGCGGACTGGACAATGAGCAGTTCTTC. Translation gives CASSRGLDNEQFF.

This chain uses TRBV12-3 or TRBV12-4 with TRBJ2-5; 12 bases match TRBD1. V shed 5 bases and J 5 bases; nucleotides not matched to a gene: 3. This CDR3 is built from 14 residues. CDR3 in DNA: TGTGCCAGCAGTGGGACAGGGGGCGCGGAGACCCAGTACTTC. It yields the protein CASSGTGGAETQYF.

The rearrangement links TRBV6-2 or TRBV6-3 to TRBJ2-1; tentative D call: TRBD2 (7 bases). V lost 7 bases to trimming and J lost 4 bases, with 14 bases between them. The CDR3 covers 14 residues. CDR1 and CDR2 (germline): MNHEY, SVGEGT. CDR3 amino acids: CASKTRGAYNEQFF. CDR3 coding DNA: TGTGCCAGCAAGACACGGGGGGCGTACAATGAGCAGTTCTTC.

The chain combines TRBV3-1 with TRBJ2-2, with D maybe TRBD1 (5 bases). V was shortened by 4 bases and J by 1 base, with 13 bases between the two germline ends. The CDR3 spans 16 residues. In germline, CDR1 is LGHDT, CDR2 YNNKEL (reference sequence). In DNA form, the CDR3 reads TGTGCCAGCAGCCTACAGAAAACAGGGAACACCGGGGAGCTGTTTTTT. Encoded protein: CASSLQKTGNTGELFF.

The chain combines TRBV6-5 with TRBJ1-2; D unclear. V dropped 1 base and J dropped 0 bases, with 30 bases sitting between them. This CDR3 has 22 amino acids. CDR1 and CDR2 (germline): MNHEY, SVGAGI. CDR3 sequence: CASSYCPRIEDCLYKSNYGYTF. CDR3 sequence (DNA): TGTGCCAGCAGTTACTGCCCCCGTATTGAGGACTGTCTATACAAATCTAACTATGGCTACACCTTC.

The V call is TRBV11-2, the J call TRBJ2-2, with 8 bases fitting TRBD1. CDR3 length: 17 residues. V lost 6 bases, J lost 4 bases, and 13 bases stayed unmatched. Germline CDR1 is SGHAT and CDR2 is FQNNGV. Here the CDR3 DNA reads TGTGCCAGCAGTCCCTTTCAGGACAGGGCATCCACCGGGGAGCTGTTTTTT. It is translated as CASSPFQDRASTGELFF. Looking up the rest from reference TRBV11-2 and TRBJ2-2 gives the full variable domain: EAGVAQSPRYKIIEKRQSVAFWCNPISGHATLYWYQQILGQGPKLLIQFQNNGVVDDSQLPKDRFSAERLKGVDSTLKIQPAKLEDSAVYLCASSPFQDRASTGELFFGEGSRLTVL.

At least ten counts were recorded for this clonotype. The rearrangement uses TRBV10-3 and TRBJ2-5; 8 bases are shared with TRBD2. V lost 6 bases to trimming and J lost 5 bases; unmatched junction nucleotides: 11. CDR1 is ENHRY, CDR2 SYGVKD, per germline. This CDR3 comprises 15 residues. The CDR3 coding sequence is TGTGCCATCAGCCTGGGGAGCGGGGGAGAGGAGACCCAGTACTTC. It specifies CAISLGSGGEETQYF.

This clonotype was picked up a small number of times. The chain links TRBV29-1 to TRBJ2-1; D is uncertain. The V end lost 5 bases, the J end lost 3 bases, and 11 bases lay between the germline ends. The CDR3 totals 13 residues. CDR1 and CDR2 from the germline V gene are SQVTM and ANQGSEA. The CDR3 DNA follows: TGCAGCGTTTCTGCCCTTTTCTACAATGAGCAGTTCTTC. The encoded protein is CSVSALFYNEQFF.

This clonotype was seen many times. The J gene is TRBJ1-2, the V gene TRBV13, with a weak D call TRBD1 (6 bases). The CDR3 has 13 residues. Trimming pared 2 bases from V and 8 bases from J, leaving 12 bases between. The germline V gene has CDR1 PRHDT and CDR2 FYEKMQ (reference sequence). The CDR3 DNA sequence: TGTGCCAGCAGCTTAATGGGGGCTCGAGGCTACACCTTC. It codes for CASSLMGARGYTF.

The chain joins TRBV3-1 to TRBJ2-1; perhaps TRBD2 as D (6 bases). Germline V gene data show CDR1 as LGHDT and CDR2 as YNNKEL (reference sequence). The ends were cut back, 0 bases at V and 12 bases at J, with 15 bases in the middle. The CDR3 has 14 residues. In DNA form, the CDR3 reads TGTGCCAGCAGCCAAGACTCCCCGGGAGTAAGGCAGTTCTTC. Translated, it gives CASSQDSPGVRQFF.

This clonotype came up a few times. The J gene is TRBJ2-3, the V gene TRBV4-1, with D uncertain. The CDR3 consists of 15 residues. V lost 0 bases and J 0 bases, leaving 7 bases between the germline ends. Germline V gene data show CDR1 as MGHRA and CDR2 as YSYEKL. The CDR3 is CASSQDRFSTDTQYF. In DNA, the CDR3 is TGCGCCAGCAGCCAAGATAGGTTCAGCACAGATACGCAGTATTTT.

At least ten counts were recorded for this clonotype. The chain recombines TRBV5-1 with TRBJ2-3; D is undetermined. V lost 2 bases and J lost 4, with 11 bases in between. Per germline, CDR1 SGHRS and CDR2 YFSETQ. This CDR3 has 14 amino acids. The CDR3 DNA reads TGCGCCAGCAGCTTACAAGACCCCGCAGATACGCAGTATTTT. Amino acids: CASSLQDPADTQYF.

This clonotype was seen many times. This chain connects TRBV7-9 to TRBJ2-3; 10 bases map to TRBD2. This CDR3 region has 16 residues. Germline CDR1 SEHNR, CDR2 FQNEAQ (reference sequence). V lost 1 base, J lost 1 base, and 2 bases stayed unmatched. CDR3 residues: CASSLGTSGRTDTQYF. The DNA of the CDR3 is TGTGCCAGCAGCTTAGGGACTAGCGGTCGCACAGATACGCAGTATTTT.

The chain joins TRBV9 to TRBJ2-1, with a weak D call TRBD2 (6 bases). The V gene lost 0 bases and the J gene lost 4 bases, with 11 bases spanning the gap. Germline CDR1 reads SGDLS; CDR2 reads YYNGEE. CDR3 length equals 15 residues. The DNA for the CDR3 is TGTGCCAGCAGCGTAGGACGGGGGACTTACAATGAGCAGTTCTTC. Translation gives CASSVGRGTYNEQFF.

This clonotype was detected only a few times. The J gene is TRBJ2-3, the V gene TRBV24-1; the D is unclear. The CDR3 length is 16 residues. The V gene lost 0 bases and the J gene lost 1 base, with 10 bases spanning the gap. Germline CDR1 KGHDR, CDR2 SFDVKD. The chain's CDR3 is CATSDLNFPGTDTQYF. DNA of the CDR3: TGTGCCACCAGTGATTTGAACTTTCCTGGCACAGATACGCAGTATTTT.

This clonotype was detected only a few times. The rearrangement links TRBV20-1 to TRBJ2-1; possibly TRBD2 for D (6 bases). The germline V and J ends were trimmed by 0 bases and 7 bases, with 13 bases remaining between them. CDR1 DFQATT and CDR2 SNEGSKA come from the germline V gene (reference sequence). The CDR3 contains 14 residues. CDR3 nucleotides: TGCAGTGCTAGAGATATGTTAGCGGCTAATGAGCAGTTCTTC. Translating it yields CSARDMLAANEQFF.

The V gene is TRBV4-1, the J gene TRBJ2-2; possibly TRBD2 for D (6 bases). Trimming removed 2 bases at V and 1 base at J, with 14 bases between. The CDR3 runs to 17 residues. From germline, CDR1 is MGHRA and CDR2 YSYEKL. This chain's CDR3 is CASSQKSPAGNTGELFF. The CDR3 DNA is TGCGCCAGCAGCCAAAAAAGTCCAGCGGGGAACACCGGGGAGCTGTTTTTT.

This clonotype was counted only a few times. The genes are TRBV19 and TRBJ1-2; no reliable D call. The V and J ends lost 1 base and 4 bases respectively, with 4 bases between them. The CDR3 covers 12 residues. Germline V gene lookup returns CDR1 LNHDA and CDR2 SQIVND (reference sequence). CDR3 sequence reads: CASSIAPYGYTF. The DNA of the CDR3 is TGTGCCAGTAGTATAGCACCCTATGGCTACACCTTC.